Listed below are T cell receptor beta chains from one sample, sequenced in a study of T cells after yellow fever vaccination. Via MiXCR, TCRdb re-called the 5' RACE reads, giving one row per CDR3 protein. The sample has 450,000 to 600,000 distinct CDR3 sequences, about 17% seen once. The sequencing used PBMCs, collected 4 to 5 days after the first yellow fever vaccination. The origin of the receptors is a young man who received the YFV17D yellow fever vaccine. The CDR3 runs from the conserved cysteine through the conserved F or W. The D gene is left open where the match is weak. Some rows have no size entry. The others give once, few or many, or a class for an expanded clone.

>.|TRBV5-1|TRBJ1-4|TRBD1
TGCGCCAGCAGCTTCAGGGGGGCTAATGAAAAACTGTTTTTT
CASSFRGANEKLFF
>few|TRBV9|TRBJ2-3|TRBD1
TGTGCCAGCAGTAAAACAGGGGTTCACACAGATACGCAGTATTTT
CASSKTGVHTDTQYF
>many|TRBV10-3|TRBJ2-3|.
TGTGCCATCAGTGTAGTGGGACCGAGGGCAGATACGCAGTATTTT
CAISVVGPRADTQYF
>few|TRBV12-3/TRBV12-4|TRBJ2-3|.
TGTGCCAGCCGTAGAGCGGCTAGCACAGATACGCAGTATTTT
CASRRAASTDTQYF
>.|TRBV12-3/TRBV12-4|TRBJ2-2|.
TGTGCCAGCAGTTTACAAGCGACAGGGGAGCTGTTTTTT
CASSLQATGELFF
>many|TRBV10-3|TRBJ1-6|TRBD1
TGTGCCATCAGTGTCCAAGGACAGGAGTATTCACCCCTCCACTTT
CAISVQGQEYSPLHF
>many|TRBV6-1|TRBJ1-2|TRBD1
TGTGCCAGCAGCCGGGACAGTAACTATGGCTACACCTTC
CASSRDSNYGYTF
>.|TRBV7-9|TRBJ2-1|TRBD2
TGTGCCAGCAGCTCAACGACTAGCGGGGCCTACAATGAGCAGTTCTTC
CASSSTTSGAYNEQFF
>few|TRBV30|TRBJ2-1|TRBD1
TGTGCCTGGAGTGTCAGGGGGCAGCGGCCCAATGAGCAGTTCTTC
CAWSVRGQRPNEQFF
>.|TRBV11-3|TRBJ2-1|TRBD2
TGTGCCAGCAGCCCCAGACTAGCGGGGGTTGGTGAGCAGTTCTTC
CASSPRLAGVGEQFF
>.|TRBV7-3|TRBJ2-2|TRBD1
TGTGCCAGCAGCCGCATGGTTGGGACAGGGACCGGGGAGCTGTTTTTT
CASSRMVGTGTGELFF
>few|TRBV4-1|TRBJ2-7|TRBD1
TGCGCCAGCAGCCAAGATACGGGACAGTTAAACTCCTACGAGCAGTACTTC
CASSQDTGQLNSYEQYF
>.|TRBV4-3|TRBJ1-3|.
TGCGCCAGCAGCCAAGAGGACTGGAGCACCATATATTTT
CASSQEDWSTIYF
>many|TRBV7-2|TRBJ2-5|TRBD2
TGTGCCAGCAGCTTAGGAGTAGCTGGGGGGGGAGAGACCCAGTACTTC
CASSLGVAGGGETQYF
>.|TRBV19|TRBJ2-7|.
TGTGCCAGTAGTATAGGGTTGGGCAGCTACGAGCAGTACTTC
CASSIGLGSYEQYF
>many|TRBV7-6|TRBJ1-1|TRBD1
TGTGCCAGCAGCTTCCCGGGGACAGGGGAATACACTGAAGCTTTCTTT
CASSFPGTGEYTEAFF
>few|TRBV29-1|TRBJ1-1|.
TGCAGCGTTGAAACGGGTGAAGCTTTCTTT
CSVETGEAFF
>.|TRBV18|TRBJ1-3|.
TGTGCCAGCTCACGAGAGGGGGGAAACACCATATATTTT
CASSREGGNTIYF
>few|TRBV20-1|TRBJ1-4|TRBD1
TGCAGTGCGGAACCGGGACAGGGGCCCCAAAAACTGTTTTTT
CSAEPGQGPQKLFF
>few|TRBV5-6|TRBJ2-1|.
TGTGCCAGCAGCCCCCTGTGGGGGGCGAATGAGCAGTTCTTC
CASSPLWGANEQFF
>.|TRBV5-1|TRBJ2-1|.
TGCGCCAGCAGCTTGAGTCTGGACTACAATGAGCAGTTCTTC
CASSLSLDYNEQFF
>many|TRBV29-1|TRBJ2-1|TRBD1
TGCAGCGTTGCGGGGACAGGGGGCCGTGAGCAGTTCTTC
CSVAGTGGREQFF
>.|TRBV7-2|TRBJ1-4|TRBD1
TGTGCCAGCAGCTCCCAGGGGGCGCGAAACGAAAAACTGTTTTTT
CASSSQGARNEKLFF
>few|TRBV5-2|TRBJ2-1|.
TGTGCCAGCAGCCCTTCCGGGGCTAGCGGGGGGGCAAATGAGCAGTTCTTC
CASSPSGASGGANEQFF
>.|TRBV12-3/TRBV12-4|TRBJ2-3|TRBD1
TGTGCCAGCAGTTACAGACAGGGGCTAGATACGCAGTATTTT
CASSYRQGLDTQYF
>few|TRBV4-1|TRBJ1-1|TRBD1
TGCGCCAGCAGCCAGAGGGGACAGGGCATTACTGAAGCTTTCTTT
CASSQRGQGITEAFF
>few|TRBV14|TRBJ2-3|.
TGTGCCAGCAGCCAGGAGTGGGCTAGCACAGATACGCAGTATTTT
CASSQEWASTDTQYF
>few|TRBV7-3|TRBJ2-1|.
TGTGCCAGCAGCTTATTCGGGGGCCGGAGCTCCTACAATGAGCAGTTCTTC
CASSLFGGRSSYNEQFF
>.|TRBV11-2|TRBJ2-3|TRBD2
TGTGCCAGCAGCTTAACCCAGCCTAGCGGGGCTACGCAGTATTTT
CASSLTQPSGATQYF
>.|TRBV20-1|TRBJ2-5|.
TGCAGTGCTCGTTCGACTTTGGGGGGCCGGCCCCAGTACTTC
CSARSTLGGRPQYF
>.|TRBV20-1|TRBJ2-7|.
TGCAGTGCTAGTAGGGGGGAGTTCTACGAGCAGTACTTC
CSASRGEFYEQYF
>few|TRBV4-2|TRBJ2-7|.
TGTGCCAGCAGCCAAGATACCTACGAGCAGTACTTC
CASSQDTYEQYF
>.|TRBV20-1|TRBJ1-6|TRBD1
TGCAGTGCTAGAGGGACAGGGAATTCACCCCTCCACTTT
CSARGTGNSPLHF
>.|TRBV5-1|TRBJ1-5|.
TGCGCCAGCAGCCCTAGCCCAGGGGACAATCAGCCCCAGCATTTT
CASSPSPGDNQPQHF
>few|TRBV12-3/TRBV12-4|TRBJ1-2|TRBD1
TGTGCCAGCAGTCCAACAGGGGGAGGTCGCGGCTACACCTTC
CASSPTGGGRGYTF
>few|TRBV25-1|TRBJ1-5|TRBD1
TGTGCCAGCAGGATACGACAGGGGGATCAGCCCCAGCATTTT
CASRIRQGDQPQHF
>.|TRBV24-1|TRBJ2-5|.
TGTGCCACCAGTGTGGGGGGTGATAGAGAGACCCAGTACTTC
CATSVGGDRETQYF
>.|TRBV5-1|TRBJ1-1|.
TGCGCCAGCAGCTTACACAACAGGGTGATGAACACTGAAGCTTTCTTT
CASSLHNRVMNTEAFF
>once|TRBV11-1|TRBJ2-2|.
TGTGCCAGCACCAGAGCGGGCACCGGGGAGCTGTTTTTT
CASTRAGTGELFF
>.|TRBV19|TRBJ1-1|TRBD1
TGTGCCAGTAGAGGGGGGACAGGGGGGCCGAACACTGAAGCTTTCTTT
CASRGGTGGPNTEAFF
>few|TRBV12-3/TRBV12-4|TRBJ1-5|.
TGTGCCAGCAGTCCACAATATAGCAATCAGCCCCAGCATTTT
CASSPQYSNQPQHF
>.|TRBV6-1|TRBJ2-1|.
TGTGCCAGCAGTGAAATCGTCCGGAGGGGGTTTGAGCAGTTCTTC
CASSEIVRRGFEQFF
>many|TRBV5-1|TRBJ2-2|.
TGCGCCAGCAGCTTGACCGGGACACCCAACACCGGGGAGCTGTTTTTT
CASSLTGTPNTGELFF
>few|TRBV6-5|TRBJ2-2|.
TGTGCCAGCAGTTATTCATATCGGAGGACCGGGGAGCTGTTTTTT
CASSYSYRRTGELFF
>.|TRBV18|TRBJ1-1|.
TGTGCCAGCTCACCGGTGAGGTGGGGGACCATGAACACTGAAGCTTTCTTT
CASSPVRWGTMNTEAFF
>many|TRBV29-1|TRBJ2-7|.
TGCAGCGTTGAGTTGGCAGGAATGACCTACGAGCAGTACTTC
CSVELAGMTYEQYF
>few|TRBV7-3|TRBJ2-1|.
TGTGCCAGCAGCTTAACCCCGGGGGCGTGGGAAGAGCAGTTCTTC
CASSLTPGAWEEQFF
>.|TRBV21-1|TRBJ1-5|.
TGTGCCAGACAGGGGAATCAGCCCCAGCATTTT
CARQGNQPQHF
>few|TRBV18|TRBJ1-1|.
TGTGCCAGCTCAGTACGGGACGGACAGAACACTGAAGCTTTCTTT
CASSVRDGQNTEAFF
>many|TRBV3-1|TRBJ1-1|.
TGTGCCAGCAGCCAAGCCCCAGGGGTCGCTTTCTTT
CASSQAPGVAFF
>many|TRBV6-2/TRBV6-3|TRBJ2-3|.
TGTGCCAGCAGTCAGGGGCCCGACACAGATACGCAGTATTTT
CASSQGPDTDTQYF
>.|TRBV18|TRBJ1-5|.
TGTGCCAGCTCACCGGGGGACCGCGATCAGCCCCAGCATTTT
CASSPGDRDQPQHF
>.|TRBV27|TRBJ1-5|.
TGTGCCAGCAGTAAGGGGGTGTGGGGGTATAGCAATCAGCCCCAGCATTTT
CASSKGVWGYSNQPQHF
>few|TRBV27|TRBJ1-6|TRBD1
TGTGCCAGCACCCCCCTAACGGACAGGGTTTCACCCCTCCACTTT
CASTPLTDRVSPLHF
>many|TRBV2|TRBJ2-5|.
TGTGCCAGCAGGAGGGAGACCCAGTACTTC
CASRRETQYF